This T cell receptor (beta chain) was sequenced during a study of glioma-infiltrating T cells. Across the study: WHO grade II oligodendrogliomas or astrocytomas, plus non-recurrent WHO grade IV glioblastomas, were sampled. Study-wide findings and caveats: Above-expected tissue-blood divergence occurred in all gliomas, most in low-grade ones.

The CDR3 extends over 13 amino acids. CDR1 and CDR2 (germline): SEHNR, FQNEAQ (reference sequence). V lost 10 bases, J lost 5 bases, and 15 bases lay in between. As to this clonotype: Its antigen remains unidentified.

TCR alpha and beta CDR3 regions were amplified from RNA using iRepertoire nested multiplex PCR. Tissue mRNA or PBMC total RNA, 100-400 ng, went into one-step reverse transcription and amplification. TCRdb used MiXCR to reprocess the multiplex PCR reads, holding one entry per CDR3 protein. Here the sample spans about 400,000 distinct CDR3 sequences, 41% being singletons. Sequencing was done on a sample of glioma tissue, nonneoplastic brain tissue, or PBMCs (not recorded which). This sequence joins TRBV7-9 and TRBJ1-5; D possibly corresponds to TRBD1 (5 bases). The TCR was taken from a human donor with low-grade glioma or glioblastoma, undergoing nonglioma brain surgery, or in good health (not recorded which). The CDR3 sequence is CATSSGQHQPQHF. DNA for the CDR3: TGTGCCACCTCCTCGGGGCAGCATCAGCCCCAGCATTTT.